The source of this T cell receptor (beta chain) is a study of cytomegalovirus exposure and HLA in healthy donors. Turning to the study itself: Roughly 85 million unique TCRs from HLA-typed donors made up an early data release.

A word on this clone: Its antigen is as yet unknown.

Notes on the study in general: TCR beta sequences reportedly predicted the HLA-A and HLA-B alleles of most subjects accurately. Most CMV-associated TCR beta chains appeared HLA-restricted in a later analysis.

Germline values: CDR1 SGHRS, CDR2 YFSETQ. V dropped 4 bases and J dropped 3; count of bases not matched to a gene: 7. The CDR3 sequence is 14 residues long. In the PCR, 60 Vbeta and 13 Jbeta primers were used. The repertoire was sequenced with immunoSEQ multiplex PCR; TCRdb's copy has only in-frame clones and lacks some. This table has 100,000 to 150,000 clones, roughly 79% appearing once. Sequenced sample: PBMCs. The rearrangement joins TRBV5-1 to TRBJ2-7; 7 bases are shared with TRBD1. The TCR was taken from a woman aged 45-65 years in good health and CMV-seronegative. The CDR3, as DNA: TGCGCCAGCAGCCACTCCCCAGGGGGCTACGAGCAGTACTTC. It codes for CASSHSPGGYEQYF. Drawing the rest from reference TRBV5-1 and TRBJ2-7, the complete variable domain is KAGVTQTPRYLIKTRGQQVTLSCSPISGHRSVSWYQQTPGQGLQFLFEYFSETQRNKGNFPGRFSGRQFSNSRSEMNVSTLELGDSALYLCASSHSPGGYEQYFGPGTRLTVT.